The present entry profiles one T cell receptor beta chain with its context. The data derive from a study of blood T cell repertoires in COVID-19. Here immunoSEQ multiplex PCR was the method, and the copy in TCRdb shows in-frame clones only, minus some. The repertoire holds 86,000 or so clones, with around 96% as singletons. V lost 4 bases to trimming and J lost 4 bases; unmatched junction nucleotides: 10. The CDR3 covers 16 residues. The germline V gene has CDR1 LNHNV and CDR2 YYDKDF (reference sequence). Sequenced material: peripheral blood. The clonotype was recovered from a human donor with active COVID-19. The donor label of this sample is uncertain. The chain employs TRBV15 and TRBJ2-7, with 10 bases fitting TRBD2. CDR3 sequence reads: CATSTPGLARVYEQYF. CDR3 in DNA: TGTGCCACCAGCACTCCGGGACTAGCGAGAGTATACGAGCAGTACTTC.